The 8 T cell receptor beta chains below all came from one sample that was sequenced in a study of cytomegalovirus exposure and HLA in healthy donors. The PCR ran on 60 Vbeta and 13 Jbeta primers. Sequencing used immunoSEQ multiplex PCR; TCRdb keeps in-frame clones, though not all of them. The sample yields 100,000 to 150,000 clones, about 80% seen once. What was sequenced was PBMCs. The receptors were gathered from a woman aged 45-59 years in good health and CMV-seronegative.

The chain couples TRBV6-5 to TRBJ2-5; D might be TRBD1 (5 bases). The DNA end is more similar to TRBJ2-7, so the J call may be wrong. The length of the CDR3 is 14 residues. Germline lookup yields CDR1 MNHEY and CDR2 SVGAGI. CDR3 residues: CASIPTQGNYEQYF. CDR3 DNA sequence: TGTGCCAGCATTCCCACCCAGGGCAACTACGAGCAGTACTTC.

This sequence joins TRBV15 and TRBJ2-2; TRBD2 agrees at 8 bases. Germline values: CDR1 LNHNV, CDR2 YYDKDF (reference sequence). CDR3 length: 15 amino acids. Unmatched junction bases numbered 5, after V lost 4 bases and J lost 4 bases. DNA for the CDR3: TGTGCCACCAGCAAAGCGGGAGACCCCACCGGGGAGCTGTTTTTT. This codes for CATSKAGDPTGELFF. Filled out from reference TRBV15 and TRBJ2-2, the complete variable domain reads DAMVIQNPRYQVTQFGKPVTLSCSQTLNHNVMYWYQQKSSQAPKLLFHYYDKDFNNEADTPDNFQSRRPNTSFCFLDIRSPGLGDTAMYLCATSKAGDPTGELFFGEGSRLTVL.

The chain carries TRBV29-1 and TRBJ1-4; 7 bases are shared with TRBD1. Looked up from germline, CDR1 is SQVTM and CDR2 is ANQGSEA. V was clipped by 7 bases and J by 0 bases; unmatched bases: 2. The CDR3 length is 13 residues. CDR3: CSAGQTTNEKLFF. Here the CDR3 DNA reads TGCAGCGCGGGACAGACAACTAATGAAAAACTGTTTTTT.

This chain uses TRBV19 with TRBJ2-3; 15 bases are shared with TRBD2. Trimming took 1 base from V and 3 from J; bases not matched to a gene: 11. Germline-derived CDR1 and CDR2 are LNHDA and SQIVND (reference sequence). The CDR3 runs 20 residues. The CDR3 here is CASSIGTSGRAKLVTDTQYF. CDR3 sequence (DNA): TGTGCCAGTAGTATAGGGACTAGCGGGAGGGCCAAGTTAGTTACAGATACGCAGTATTTT.

The chain has TRBV6-1 and TRBJ2-1, with TRBD2 as a possible D gene (5 bases). Germline V gives CDR1 MNHNS, CDR2 SASEGT. The length of the CDR3 is 11 residues. Trimming removed 7 bases from V and 14 bases from J, with 15 bases in between. CDR3 nucleotide sequence: TGTGCCAGCAACTACCGGGGAAGGGAGTTCTTC. Translating gives CASNYRGREFF.

This chain connects TRBV25-1 to TRBJ2-3; D remains unclear. Per germline, CDR1 MGHDK and CDR2 SYGVNS. This CDR3 has 14 amino acids. V lost 1 base and J 0 bases, leaving 5 bases between the germline ends. Here the CDR3 reads CASSEFLSTDTQYF. CDR3 sequence (DNA): TGTGCCAGCAGTGAATTCTTGAGCACAGATACGCAGTATTTT.

The rearrangement joins TRBV28 to TRBJ1-1; 10 positions agree with TRBD1. Germline loops: CDR1 MDHEN, CDR2 SYDVKM. The ends lost 3 bases at V and 1 base at J; junction bases unmatched: 2. This CDR3 is 15 amino acids long. The CDR3 here is CASSLGDRGNTEAFF. DNA of the CDR3: TGTGCCAGCAGTTTGGGGGACAGGGGGAACACTGAAGCTTTCTTT.

The rearrangement links TRBV7-2 to TRBJ1-6; 7 bases agree with TRBD1. Trimming removed 5 bases from V and 5 bases from J; junction bases left unmatched: 6. The CDR3 runs 15 residues. Germline V gene lookup returns CDR1 SGHTA and CDR2 FQGNSA. CDR3 nucleotide sequence: TGTGCCAGCAGCCAGGAACAGGGGAATAATTCACCCCTCCACTTT. This encodes CASSQEQGNNSPLHF.